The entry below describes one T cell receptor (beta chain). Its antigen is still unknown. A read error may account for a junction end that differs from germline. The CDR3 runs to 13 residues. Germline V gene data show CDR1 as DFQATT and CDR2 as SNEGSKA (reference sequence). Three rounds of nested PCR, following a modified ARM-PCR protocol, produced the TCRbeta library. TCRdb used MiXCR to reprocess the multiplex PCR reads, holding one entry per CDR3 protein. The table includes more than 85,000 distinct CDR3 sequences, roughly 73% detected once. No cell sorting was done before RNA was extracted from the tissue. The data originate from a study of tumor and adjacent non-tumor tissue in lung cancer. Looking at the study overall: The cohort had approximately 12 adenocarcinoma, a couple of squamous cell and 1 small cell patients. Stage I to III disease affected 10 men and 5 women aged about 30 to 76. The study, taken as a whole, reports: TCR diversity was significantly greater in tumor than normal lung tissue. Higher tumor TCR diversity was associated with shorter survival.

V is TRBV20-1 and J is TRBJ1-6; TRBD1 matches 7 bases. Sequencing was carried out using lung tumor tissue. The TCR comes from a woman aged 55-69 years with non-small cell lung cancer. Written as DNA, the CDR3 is TGCAGTGCTAGCGGGACAGACAATTCACCCATCCACTTT. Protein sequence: CSASGTDNSPIHF.